This T cell receptor beta chain appears in the sequencing data of a study of T cell responses to AZD1222 COVID-19 vaccine. Findings and caveats of the study: White British donors predominated, females outnumbered males, and clonal diversity was possibly underestimated.

Trimming removed 0 bases at V and 5 bases at J, with 4 bases between. This CDR3 has 12 amino acids. Germline lookup yields CDR1 MNHNS and CDR2 SASEGT. As for this clone: Its antigen is unidentified.

Method: immunoSEQ multiplex PCR; TCRdb's copy keeps in-frame clones and lacks some. The sample carries 140,000 to 150,000 clones, over 80% recorded once. The sample was peripheral blood, taken on day 0 of MenACWY control vaccination. This TCR came from an adult in good health. J is TRBJ1-2 and V is TRBV6-1, with unresolved D. DNA of the CDR3: TGTGCCAGCAGTGAAGCCGGGTATGGCTACACCTTC. It is translated as CASSEAGYGYTF.